Below are 26 T cell receptor beta chains sequenced from a single sample in a study of sequential checkpoint blockade in melanoma (dated by TCRdb to 2018 to 2020). The treatment or condition label, read with the paper, signifies: randomized to nivolumab then ipilimumab (arm A) or the reverse (arm B). Library generation was performed with the immunoSEQ multiplex PCR assay. Held by TCRdb, this immuneACCESS table contains in-frame sequences only and omits some clones. Under half of the omission traces to an unresolved V gene where checked; the cause of the rest is unknown. Within this sample are about 12,000 clones, with approximately 60% of them counted one time only. About 25% of the sample is in the top ten clones. The starting material was CD8+ T cells sorted from blood (inferred from file names), obtained from a patient given nivolumab and ipilimumab in sequence. The receptor source for this set is a human donor with melanoma.

The chain has TRBV9 and TRBJ1-4, with TRBD1 as a possible D gene (6 bases). The germline V gene encodes CDR1 SGDLS and CDR2 YYNGEE. This CDR3 region has 15 residues. V was trimmed by 0 bases and J by 7 bases, leaving 13 bases between them. Here the CDR3 DNA reads TGTGCCAGCAGCGTAGAACAGGGCAGGGGTGAAAAACTGTTTTTT. This encodes CASSVEQGRGEKLFF.

This clone came up once. Here the CDR3 reads CASSASGSSYNEQFF. CDR3 coding DNA: TGTGCCAGTAGCGCTAGCGGGAGCTCCTACAATGAGCAGTTCTTC. The chain recombines TRBV19 with TRBJ2-1, with 10 bases lining up with TRBD2. CDR1 and CDR2 from the germline V gene are LNHDA and SQIVND (reference sequence). This CDR3 has 15 residues. The junction had 2 bases not matched to a gene; V was cut back by 6 bases and J by 0 bases. The full variable domain, rest sourced from reference TRBV19 and TRBJ2-1, is DGGITQSPKYLFRKEGQNVTLSCEQNLNHDAMYWYRQDPGQGLRLIYYSQIVNDFQKGDIAEGYSVSREKKESFPLTVTSAQKNPTAFYLCASSASGSSYNEQFFGPGTRLTVL.

Only a few counts were recorded for this clone. The chain recombines TRBV10-2 with TRBJ2-1; 8 bases are a match to TRBD2. Trimming took 0 bases from V and 6 from J; bases not matched to a gene: 4. CDR3 length: 15 residues. Germline CDR1 reads WSHSY; CDR2 reads SAAADI. Written as DNA, the CDR3 is TGCGCCAGCAGTGAGTCGAGGGGACTAGGCAATGAGCAGTTCTTC. Encoded protein: CASSESRGLGNEQFF.

V gene TRBV7-9 combines with J gene TRBJ2-2, with a possible D match to TRBD1 (6 bases). Per germline, CDR1 SEHNR and CDR2 FQNEAQ (reference sequence). The ends were cut back, 5 bases at V and 5 bases at J, with 12 bases in the middle. The CDR3 is made up of 14 amino acids. The CDR3 region is CASSDPTGTGELFF. In nucleotides, the CDR3 is TGTGCCAGCAGCGACCCCACAGGGACCGGGGAGCTGTTTTTT.

In this sample, this clone turned up a few times. The rearrangement joins TRBV6-6 to TRBJ2-7; TRBD2 might be the D (5 bases). Germline CDR1 reads MNHNY; CDR2 reads SVGAGI (reference sequence). The CDR3 is made up of 12 amino acids. Trimming pared 2 bases from V and 9 bases from J, leaving 11 bases between. The CDR3 is CASSYERGGQYF. The DNA of the CDR3 is TGTGCCAGCAGTTACGAACGGGGTGGGCAGTACTTC.

The chain recombines TRBV4-1 with TRBJ2-7, with 7 positions matching TRBD2. Germline loops: CDR1 MGHRA, CDR2 YSYEKL. With 1 base clipped from V and 0 bases from J, the junction kept 3 bases outside the gene matches. This CDR3 spans 15 amino acids. For the CDR3, the DNA is TGCGCCAGCAGCCAAGTCAGGGAGGGCTCCTACGAGCAGTACTTC. Its protein is CASSQVREGSYEQYF.

The J gene is TRBJ1-1, the V gene TRBV14, with 9 positions matching TRBD1. This CDR3 comprises 17 residues. V shed 2 bases and J 4 bases; nucleotides not matched to a gene: 11. Germline lookup yields CDR1 SGHDN and CDR2 FVKESK. The CDR3 loop reads CASSQNRDRDRFTEAFF. The CDR3 DNA sequence: TGTGCCAGCAGCCAAAACCGGGACAGGGATCGATTCACTGAAGCTTTCTTT.

The chain couples TRBV29-1 to TRBJ2-7, with 14 bases aligning to TRBD2. This CDR3 is built from 16 residues. The trim removed 1 base at V and 4 bases at J, leaving 6 bases unmatched. Germline CDR1 is SQVTM and CDR2 is ANQGSEA. CDR3 amino acids: CSVEGGLAGEIYEQYF. The CDR3 DNA sequence: TGCAGCGTTGAAGGGGGACTAGCGGGAGAAATTTACGAGCAGTACTTC.

V usage is TRBV5-1 and J usage is TRBJ2-3, with TRBD1 matching over 9 bases. This CDR3 is 15 amino acids long. V lost 2 bases and J lost 3; bases outside the gene matches: 4. Germline CDR1 and CDR2: SGHRS and YFSETQ. The CDR3 region has the DNA TGCGCCAGCAGCTTACGACAGGGGGTAACAGATACGCAGTATTTT. Translating it yields CASSLRQGVTDTQYF.

V is TRBV27 and J is TRBJ2-7, with no clear D. This CDR3 is built from 13 residues. Germline-derived CDR1 and CDR2 are MNHEY and SMNVEV (reference sequence). With 5 bases removed from V and 6 bases from J, the gap between germline ends came to 14 bases. The CDR3 reads CASSPLDHSEQYF. The CDR3 DNA follows: TGTGCCAGCAGTCCCCTCGATCATAGCGAGCAGTACTTC.

The table lists this clone with a few counts. The gene calls are TRBV9 and TRBJ2-1; TRBD2 agrees at 10 bases. Trimming at V came to 3 bases and at J to 4 bases, leaving 4 bases not matched to a gene. Germline V gives CDR1 SGDLS, CDR2 YYNGEE. CDR3 length: 15 amino acids. For the CDR3, the DNA is TGTGCCAGCAGCGCTCTAGCGGGGGCTTACAATGAGCAGTTCTTC. Protein: CASSALAGAYNEQFF.

This rearrangement joins TRBV6-6 to TRBJ2-7; D gene ambiguous. Trimming cost V 5 bases and J 5 bases, with 13 bases left between them. The CDR3 sequence is 13 residues long. Germline CDR1 and CDR2: MNHNY and SVGAGI (reference sequence). The CDR3 nucleotides are TGTGCCAGCAGTCTCTCCTTAGTGGACGAGCAGTACTTC. As protein: CASSLSLVDEQYF.

This clone is classed as medium-sized. The genes are TRBV28 and TRBJ2-7; 8 nucleotides match TRBD2. The V segment lost 6 bases and the J segment 2 bases; nucleotides outside the gene matches: 6. The CDR3 loop spans 14 amino acids. Germline CDR1 is MDHEN and CDR2 is SYDVKM. CDR3 amino acids: CASSTTSVTYEQYF. The CDR3 DNA reads as TGTGCCAGCAGCACGACTAGCGTAACCTACGAGCAGTACTTC.

This sequence joins TRBV12-5 and TRBJ2-2; D possibly corresponds to TRBD2 (5 bases). Trimming stripped 4 bases from V and 6 bases from J, with 12 bases between. This CDR3 region has 14 residues. Germline V gene lookup returns CDR1 LGHNT and CDR2 FRNRAP. CDR3 nucleotides: TGTGCTAGTGGTTGGTCGGGGAGCGCCGGGGAGCTGTTTTTT. Translation: CASGWSGSAGELFF.

The chain recombines TRBV7-9 with TRBJ2-7; tentatively, D is TRBD2 (5 bases). The V gene's germline CDR1 is SEHNR and CDR2 FQNEAQ (reference sequence). Trimming stripped 1 base from V and 7 bases from J, with 23 bases between. The CDR3 is made up of 17 amino acids. The CDR3 nucleotides read TGTGCCAGCAGCTTAGGTACCGGGCGGGCCCCTGCATGGGAGCAGTACTTC. This gives the protein CASSLGTGRAPAWEQYF.

This clone was recorded only once. This chain links TRBV29-1 with TRBJ2-1; TRBD2 aligns across 16 bases. This CDR3 region has 16 residues. Germline CDR1 reads SQVTM; CDR2 reads ANQGSEA. V gave up 6 bases and J gave up 4 bases; unmatched junction bases: 6. The CDR3 sequence: CSVEGLAGGKYNEQFF. In DNA, the CDR3 is TGCAGCGTCGAGGGACTAGCGGGAGGGAAGTACAATGAGCAGTTCTTC.

The V gene is TRBV28, the J gene TRBJ2-2, with TRBD2 as a possible D gene (6 bases). This CDR3 comprises 11 residues. Looked up from germline, CDR1 is MDHEN and CDR2 is SYDVKM. Trimming cost V 8 bases and J 7 bases, with 8 bases left between them. The CDR3 sequence: CASGRYGELFF. The CDR3 DNA reads TGTGCCAGCGGGAGGTACGGGGAGCTGTTTTTT. The full variable domain, its missing parts supplied by reference TRBV28 and TRBJ2-2, is DVKVTQSSRYLVKRTGEKVFLECVQDMDHENMFWYRQDPGLGLRLIYFSYDVKMKEKGDIPEGYSVSREKKERFSLILESASTNQTSMYLCASGRYGELFFGEGSRLTVL.

The CDR3 region has the DNA TGTGCCAGCAGCTTAGCGCAGACAGGAGTTTATGGCTACACCTTC. Encoded protein: CASSLAQTGVYGYTF. The genes are TRBV7-9 and TRBJ1-2, with D possibly matching TRBD1 (6 bases). Germline CDR1 and CDR2: SEHNR and FQNEAQ (reference sequence). V dropped 0 bases and J dropped 5 bases, with 13 bases sitting between them. The CDR3 has 15 residues.

V gene TRBV7-9 combines with J gene TRBJ1-2; TRBD1 agrees at 9 bases. J lost 5 bases, V lost 4 bases, and 5 bases had no gene match. The germline gives CDR1 SEHNR, CDR2 FQNEAQ (reference sequence). There are 14 residues in the CDR3. CDR3 residues: CASSYGTGKYGYTF. CDR3 DNA sequence: TGTGCCAGCAGCTATGGGACAGGGAAGTATGGCTACACCTTC.

In this sample, this clone is medium-sized (0.01 to 0.1%). The chain links TRBV5-4 to TRBJ1-1; tentatively, D is TRBD1 (5 bases). This CDR3 is built from 15 residues. The V end was cut by 0 bases, the J end by 0 bases, with 9 bases between. Germline loops: CDR1 SGHNT, CDR2 YYREEE (reference sequence). The DNA of the CDR3 is TGTGCCAGCAGCTTGGGACAGATCATGAACACTGAAGCTTTCTTT. This sequence encodes CASSLGQIMNTEAFF.

V usage is TRBV29-1 and J usage is TRBJ2-1; 9 nucleotides agree with TRBD2. From germline, CDR1 is SQVTM and CDR2 ANQGSEA. V shed 4 bases and J 7 bases; nucleotides not matched to a gene: 8. This CDR3 has 14 residues. The CDR3 DNA reads TGCAGCGTTGTCAGGCGGGAGGGCCCTAATGAGCAGTTCTTC. It translates to CSVVRREGPNEQFF.

The rearrangement joins TRBV2 to TRBJ2-7; 10 bases agree with TRBD2. The V segment lost 2 bases and the J segment 0 bases; nucleotides outside the gene matches: 7. The CDR3 runs 17 residues. Looked up from germline, CDR1 is SNHLY and CDR2 is FYNNEI. DNA of the CDR3: TGTGCCAGCAGTGAAAGACTAGCGGGCGGTAGCTCCTACGAGCAGTACTTC. This gives the protein CASSERLAGGSSYEQYF.

V gene TRBV4-3 combines with J gene TRBJ2-3; tentatively, D is TRBD2 (5 bases). CDR1 and CDR2 (germline): LGHNA, YSLEER. The CDR3 is made up of 16 amino acids. V was shortened by 0 bases and J by 2 bases, with 12 bases between the two germline ends. The CDR3 here is CASSQEQSSDTDTQYF. The CDR3, as DNA: TGCGCCAGCAGCCAAGAACAGAGTAGCGACACAGATACGCAGTATTTT.

CDR3 nucleotide sequence: TGCGCCAGCAGCCCGTCGACAGGGGCGTCAGAGACCCAGTACTTC. Protein sequence: CASSPSTGASETQYF. The chain couples TRBV4-3 to TRBJ2-5; 8 bases match TRBD1. V lost 4 bases to trimming and J lost 4 bases; unmatched junction nucleotides: 8. CDR3 length: 15 residues. Germline V gene sequence: CDR1 LGHNA, CDR2 YSLEER.

Regarding this clone: The same CDR3 also results from other DNA sequences found in this sample. The V call is TRBV28, the J call TRBJ1-5, with D perhaps TRBD1 (5 bases). Germline values: CDR1 MDHEN, CDR2 SYDVKM. Trimming took off 1 base at V and 1 base at J, with 8 bases between the two ends. CDR3 length: 15 amino acids. This chain's CDR3 is CASSLFRVSNQPQHF. CDR3 nucleotides: TGTGCCAGCAGTTTATTCAGGGTGAGCAATCAGCCCCAGCATTTT.

The rearrangement links TRBV9 to TRBJ2-7; no firm D call. The germline gives CDR1 SGDLS, CDR2 YYNGEE. This CDR3 has 14 amino acids. V was shortened by 1 base and J by 6 bases, with 14 bases between the two germline ends. The CDR3 nucleotides read TGTGCCAGCAGCGTACGTAGCAGCTTAGGCGAGCAGTACTTC. The encoded protein is CASSVRSSLGEQYF.